This T cell receptor (beta chain) appears in the sequencing data of a study of blood T cell repertoires in COVID-19. CDR3 size: 13 residues. Looked up from germline, CDR1 is LNHDA and CDR2 is SQIVND (reference sequence). V was shortened by 7 bases and J by 6 bases, with 12 bases between the two germline ends. In the source study's methods: Nucleated cell number was recorded as an estimate derived from reference gene primer amplification. The protocol was immunoSEQ multiplex PCR, while the TCRdb copy is restricted to in-frame clones and leaves out a portion. From that table come the V and J calls and clone size; the DNA was used to work out D and trimming. The sample consists of 300,000 to 400,000 clones, more than 75% of them appearing once.

This chain uses TRBV19 with TRBJ1-4; D is uncertain. The origin of this receptor is a woman aged 25 to 39 who had recovered from COVID-19. What was sequenced was PBMCs or T cells enriched from blood (not recorded which). DNA for the CDR3: TGTGCCAGTACGGCGGGATTGTATGAAAAACTGTTTTTT. It yields the protein CASTAGLYEKLFF.